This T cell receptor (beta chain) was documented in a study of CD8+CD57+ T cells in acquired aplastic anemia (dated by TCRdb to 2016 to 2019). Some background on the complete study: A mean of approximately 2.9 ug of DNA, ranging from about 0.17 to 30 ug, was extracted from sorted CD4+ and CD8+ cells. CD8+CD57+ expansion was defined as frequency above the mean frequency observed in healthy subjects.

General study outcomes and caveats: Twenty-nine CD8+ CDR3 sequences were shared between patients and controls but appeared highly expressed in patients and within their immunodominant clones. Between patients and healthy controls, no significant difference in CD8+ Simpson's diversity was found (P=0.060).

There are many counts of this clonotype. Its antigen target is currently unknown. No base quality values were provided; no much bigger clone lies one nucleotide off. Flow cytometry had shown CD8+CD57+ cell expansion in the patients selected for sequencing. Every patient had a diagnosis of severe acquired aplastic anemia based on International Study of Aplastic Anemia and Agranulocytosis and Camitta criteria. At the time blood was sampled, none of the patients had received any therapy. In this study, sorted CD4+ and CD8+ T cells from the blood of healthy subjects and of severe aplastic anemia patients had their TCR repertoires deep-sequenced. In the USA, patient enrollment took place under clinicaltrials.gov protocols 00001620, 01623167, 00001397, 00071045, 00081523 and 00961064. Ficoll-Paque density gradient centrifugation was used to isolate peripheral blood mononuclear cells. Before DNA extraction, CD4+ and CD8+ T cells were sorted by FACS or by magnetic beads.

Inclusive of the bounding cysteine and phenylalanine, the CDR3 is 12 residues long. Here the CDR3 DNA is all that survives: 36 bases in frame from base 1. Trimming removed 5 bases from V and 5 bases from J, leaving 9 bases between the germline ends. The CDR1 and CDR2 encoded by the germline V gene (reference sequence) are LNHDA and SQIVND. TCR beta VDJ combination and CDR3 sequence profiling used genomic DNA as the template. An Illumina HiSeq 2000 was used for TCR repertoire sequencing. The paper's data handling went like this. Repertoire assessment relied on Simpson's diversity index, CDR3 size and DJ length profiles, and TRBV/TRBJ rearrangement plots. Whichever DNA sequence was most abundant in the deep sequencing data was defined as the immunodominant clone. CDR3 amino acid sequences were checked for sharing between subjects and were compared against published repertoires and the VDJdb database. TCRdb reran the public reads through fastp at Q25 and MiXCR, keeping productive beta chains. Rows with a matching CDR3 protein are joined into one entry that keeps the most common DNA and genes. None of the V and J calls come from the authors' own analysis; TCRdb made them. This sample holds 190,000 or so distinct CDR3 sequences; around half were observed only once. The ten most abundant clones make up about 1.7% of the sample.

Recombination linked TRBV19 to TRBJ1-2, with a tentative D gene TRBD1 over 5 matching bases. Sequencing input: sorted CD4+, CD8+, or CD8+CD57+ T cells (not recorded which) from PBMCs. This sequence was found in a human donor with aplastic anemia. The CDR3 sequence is CASSAAGYGYTF. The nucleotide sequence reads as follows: TGTGCCAGTAGTGCCGCAGGGTATGGCTACACCTTC.